The rows below give T cell receptor beta chains drawn from one sample of a study of response to subunit inactivated influenza vaccine. Using its own MiXCR run on the RT-PCR reads, TCRdb lists one record per CDR3 protein. Of 500,000 to 550,000 distinct CDR3 sequences in the sample, around a quarter were seen once. These same data were also listed under a study on T cells expressing NK-cell markers.

The sequenced sample was CD4+ T cells sorted from PBMCs, obtained 11 to 12 days after vaccination. These receptors all stem from a man in his fifties who received an inactivated influenza vaccine. The CDR3 runs from the conserved cysteine through the conserved F or W. D genes are given only for firm matches. Some rows mark clone size as missing; the rest say once, few, many or name a class of expanded clone.

D gene | clone size | J gene | V gene | CDR3 DNA | CDR3 protein
TRBD1 | few | TRBJ1-5 | TRBV20-1 | TGCAGTGCTAGACATTGGACAGGCCTTAGCAATCAGCCCCAGCATTTT | CSARHWTGLSNQPQHF
NA | few | TRBJ1-2 | TRBV27 | TGTGCCAGCAGTTTCCCAGACTATGGCTACACCTTC | CASSFPDYGYTF
TRBD1 | NA | TRBJ1-1 | TRBV18 | TGTGCCAGCTCGGTGGGACAGCCCACTGAAGCTTTCTTT | CASSVGQPTEAFF
TRBD2 | NA | TRBJ2-3 | TRBV9 | TGTGCCAGCAGCGTATTGGCGGGAGCCCCCGATACGCAGTATTTT | CASSVLAGAPDTQYF
NA | NA | TRBJ1-5 | TRBV6-1 | TGTGCCAGCAAGGCTGGGGGTCATCAGCCCCAGCATTTT | CASKAGGHQPQHF
TRBD1 | few | TRBJ2-3 | TRBV7-9 | TGTGCCAGCAGCCGACGGGACAGAACTAGCACAGATACGCAGTATTTT | CASSRRDRTSTDTQYF
TRBD2 | NA | TRBJ2-2 | TRBV3-1 | TGTGCCAGCAGCCTCCGAAGCGGGGGGCACACCGGGGAGCTGTTTTTT | CASSLRSGGHTGELFF
NA | NA | TRBJ2-2 | TRBV11-2 | TGTGCCAGCAGCTCCCCTAGGGGAAGCTCGAACACCGGGGAGCTGTTTTTT | CASSSPRGSSNTGELFF
TRBD2 | NA | TRBJ2-1 | TRBV20-1 | TGCAGTGCTATTTTCGGGACTAGCGGGGCTGAGCAGTTCTTC | CSAIFGTSGAEQFF
NA | NA | TRBJ1-6 | TRBV12-3/TRBV12-4 | TGTGCCAGCAGTTTAAAGCAGGGAGGGTCACCCCTCCACTTT | CASSLKQGGSPLHF
NA | NA | TRBJ2-5 | TRBV28 | TGTGCCAGCAGTTTACGTAGGGCCCAAGAGACCCAGTACTTC | CASSLRRAQETQYF
TRBD2 | few | TRBJ2-3 | TRBV14 | TGTGCCAGCAGCCCTCCGGGACTAGCGGGAGGCCGGGATACGCAGTATTTT | CASSPPGLAGGRDTQYF
NA | NA | TRBJ1-6 | TRBV7-2 | TGTGCCAGCAACACAGGGTATAGGTCACCCCTCCACTTT | CASNTGYRSPLHF
NA | NA | TRBJ1-1 | TRBV4-3 | TGCGCCAGCAGCCAAGTTGAAGGGAACACTGAAGCTTTCTTT | CASSQVEGNTEAFF
NA | NA | TRBJ1-1 | TRBV6-5 | TGTGCCAGCAGTTACTCTGCAGGGCCCACTGAAGCTTTCTTT | CASSYSAGPTEAFF
TRBD2 | few | TRBJ2-4 | TRBV20-1 | TGCAGTGCCGGAGGCCTAGCGGGATCAGGAAACATTCAGTACTTC | CSAGGLAGSGNIQYF
NA | few | TRBJ2-7 | TRBV6-1 | TGTGCCAGCCGGGCCCCTAACTCCTACGAGCAGTACTTC | CASRAPNSYEQYF
TRBD2 | many | TRBJ2-1 | TRBV5-1 | TGCGCCAGCAGCTACGGGACTAGCGGCGCCTACAATGAGCAGTTCTTC | CASSYGTSGAYNEQFF
TRBD1 | few | TRBJ2-7 | TRBV3-1 | TGTGCCAGCAGCCAAGAACAGGGGCCCCGGTACTTC | CASSQEQGPRYF
NA | few | TRBJ1-5 | TRBV29-1 | TGCAGCGTTGAATTTAGCTTCAATCAGCCCCAGCATTTT | CSVEFSFNQPQHF
TRBD1 | once | TRBJ1-4 | TRBV2 | TGTGCCAGCAGCGGACAGGGTTACAATGAAAAACTGTTTTTT | CASSGQGYNEKLFF
NA | NA | TRBJ2-3 | TRBV14 | TGTGCCAGCAGCCAAGGAGTCACCGGATTTACGCAGTATTTT | CASSQGVTGFTQYF